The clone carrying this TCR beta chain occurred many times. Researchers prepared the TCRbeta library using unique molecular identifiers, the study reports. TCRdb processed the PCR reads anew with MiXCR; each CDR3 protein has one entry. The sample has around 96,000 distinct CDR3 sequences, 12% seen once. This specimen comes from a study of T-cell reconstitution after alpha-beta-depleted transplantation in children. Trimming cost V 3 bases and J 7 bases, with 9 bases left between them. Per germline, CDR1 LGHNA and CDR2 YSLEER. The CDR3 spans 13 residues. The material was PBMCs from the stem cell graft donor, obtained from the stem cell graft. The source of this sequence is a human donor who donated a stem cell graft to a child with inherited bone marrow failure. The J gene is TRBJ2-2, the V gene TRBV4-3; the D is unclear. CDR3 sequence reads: CASSQPLGGELFF. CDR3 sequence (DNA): TGCGCCAGCAGCCAGCCCCTCGGCGGGGAGCTGTTTTTT.